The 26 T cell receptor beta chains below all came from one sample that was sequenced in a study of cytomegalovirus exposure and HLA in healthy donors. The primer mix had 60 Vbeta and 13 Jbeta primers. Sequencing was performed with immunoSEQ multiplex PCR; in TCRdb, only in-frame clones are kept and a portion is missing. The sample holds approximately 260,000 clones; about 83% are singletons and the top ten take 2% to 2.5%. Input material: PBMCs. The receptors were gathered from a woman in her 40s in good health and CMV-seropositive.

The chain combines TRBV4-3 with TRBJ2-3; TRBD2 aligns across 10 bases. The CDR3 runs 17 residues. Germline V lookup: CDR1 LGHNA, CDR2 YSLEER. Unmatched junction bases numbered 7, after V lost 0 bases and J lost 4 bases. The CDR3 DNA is TGCGCCAGCAGCCAAGAAATCAGCGGGAGGGCCCCAGATACGCAGTATTTT. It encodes CASSQEISGRAPDTQYF.

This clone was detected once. In DNA, the CDR3 is TGTGCCAGCAAATTTCCGGGACTCTACAATGAGCAGTTCTTC. This translates into CASKFPGLYNEQFF. V usage is TRBV28 and J usage is TRBJ2-1; TRBD2 is a possible D gene (6 bases). The CDR3 has 14 amino acids. The V end was cut by 7 bases, the J end by 3 bases, with 13 bases between. Per germline, CDR1 MDHEN and CDR2 SYDVKM.

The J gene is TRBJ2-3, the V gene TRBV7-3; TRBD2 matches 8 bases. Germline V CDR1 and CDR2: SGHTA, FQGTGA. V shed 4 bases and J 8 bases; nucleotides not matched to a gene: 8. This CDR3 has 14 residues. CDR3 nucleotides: TGTGCCAGCAGCTCGCAAGGTACTAGCGGTACGCAGTATTTT. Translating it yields CASSSQGTSGTQYF.

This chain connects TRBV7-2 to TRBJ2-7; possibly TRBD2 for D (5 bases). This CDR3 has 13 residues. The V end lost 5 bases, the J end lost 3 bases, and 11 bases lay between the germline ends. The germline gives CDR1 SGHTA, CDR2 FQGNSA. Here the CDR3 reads CASSPNRGYEQYF. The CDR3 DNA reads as TGTGCCAGCAGCCCCAATCGGGGCTACGAGCAGTACTTC.

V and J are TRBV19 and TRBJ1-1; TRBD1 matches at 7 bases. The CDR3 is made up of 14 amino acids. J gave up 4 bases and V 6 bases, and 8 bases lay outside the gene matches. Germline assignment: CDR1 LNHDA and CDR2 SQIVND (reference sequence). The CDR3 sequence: CASRNRGGGTEAFF. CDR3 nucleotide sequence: TGTGCCAGTAGAAACAGGGGAGGTGGCACTGAAGCTTTCTTT.

The CDR3 DNA follows: TGTGCCAGCAGCCACTCCGGGGAAGCTTTCTTT. Translated, it gives CASSHSGEAFF. The chain carries TRBV28 and TRBJ1-1, with D uncertain. The CDR3 spans 11 residues. The germline V gene has CDR1 MDHEN and CDR2 SYDVKM. The ends were cut back, 6 bases at V and 8 bases at J, with 10 bases in the middle.

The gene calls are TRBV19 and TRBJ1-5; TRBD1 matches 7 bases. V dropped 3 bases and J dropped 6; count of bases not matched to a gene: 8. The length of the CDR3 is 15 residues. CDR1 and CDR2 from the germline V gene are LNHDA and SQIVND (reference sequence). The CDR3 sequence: CASSMGTAQSQPQHF. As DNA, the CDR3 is TGTGCCAGTAGTATGGGGACAGCCCAATCTCAGCCCCAGCATTTT.

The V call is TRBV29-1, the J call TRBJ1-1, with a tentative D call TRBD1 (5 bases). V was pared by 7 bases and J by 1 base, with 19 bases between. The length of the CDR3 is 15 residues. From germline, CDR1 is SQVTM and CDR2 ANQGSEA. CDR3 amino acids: CSAQGFGGRNTEAFF. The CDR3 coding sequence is TGCAGCGCCCAAGGGTTTGGGGGGAGGAACACTGAAGCTTTCTTT.

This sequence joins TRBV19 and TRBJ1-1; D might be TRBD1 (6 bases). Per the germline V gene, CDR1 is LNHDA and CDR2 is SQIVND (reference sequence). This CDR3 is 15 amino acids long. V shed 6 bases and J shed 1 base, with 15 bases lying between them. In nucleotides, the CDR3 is TGTGCCAGTAGCCCGCGGCGAGGGGGGAACACTGAAGCTTTCTTT. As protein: CASSPRRGGNTEAFF.

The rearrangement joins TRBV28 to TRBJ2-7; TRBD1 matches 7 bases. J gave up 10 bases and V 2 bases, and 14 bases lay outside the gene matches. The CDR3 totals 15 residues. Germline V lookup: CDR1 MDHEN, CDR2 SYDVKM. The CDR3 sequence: CASSLITGTVNNQYF. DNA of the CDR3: TGTGCCAGCAGTTTAATTACCGGGACAGTCAACAACCAGTACTTC.

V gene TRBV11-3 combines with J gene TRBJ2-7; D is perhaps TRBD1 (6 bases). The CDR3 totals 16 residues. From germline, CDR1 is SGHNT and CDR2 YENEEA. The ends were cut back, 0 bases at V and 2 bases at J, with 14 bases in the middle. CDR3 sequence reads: CASSLEGTSPTYEQYF. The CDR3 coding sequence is TGTGCCAGCAGCTTAGAGGGGACATCGCCAACCTACGAGCAGTACTTC.

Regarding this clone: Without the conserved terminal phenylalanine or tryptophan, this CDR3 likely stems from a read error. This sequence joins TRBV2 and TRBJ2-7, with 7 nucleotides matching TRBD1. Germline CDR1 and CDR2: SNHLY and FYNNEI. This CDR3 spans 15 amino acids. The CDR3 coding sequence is TGTGCCAGCACTGAAACGACAGGGCCAACCTACGAGCAGTACCTC. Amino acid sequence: CASTETTGPTYEQYL.

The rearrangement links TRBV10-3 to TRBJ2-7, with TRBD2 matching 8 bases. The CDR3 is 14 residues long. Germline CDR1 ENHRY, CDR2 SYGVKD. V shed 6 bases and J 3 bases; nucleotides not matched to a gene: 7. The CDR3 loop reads CAIRDSGTGYEQYF. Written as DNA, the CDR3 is TGTGCCATCAGGGATAGCGGGACGGGCTACGAGCAGTACTTC.

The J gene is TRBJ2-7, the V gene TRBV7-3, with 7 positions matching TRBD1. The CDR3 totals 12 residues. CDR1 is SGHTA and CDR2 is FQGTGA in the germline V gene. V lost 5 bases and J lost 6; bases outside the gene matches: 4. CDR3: CASSTQGSEQYF. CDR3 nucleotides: TGTGCCAGCAGCACACAGGGGAGCGAGCAGTACTTC. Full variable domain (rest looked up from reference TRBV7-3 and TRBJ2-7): GAGVSQTPSNKVTEKGKYVELRCDPISGHTALYWYRQSLGQGPEFLIYFQGTGAADDSGLPNDRFFAVRPEGSVSTLKIQRTERGDSAVYLCASSTQGSEQYFGPGTRLTVT.

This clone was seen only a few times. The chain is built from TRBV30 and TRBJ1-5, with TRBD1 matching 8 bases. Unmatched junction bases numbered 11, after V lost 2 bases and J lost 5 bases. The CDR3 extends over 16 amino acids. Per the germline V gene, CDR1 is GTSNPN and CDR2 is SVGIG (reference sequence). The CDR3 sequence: CAWSLKGQDYYQPQHF. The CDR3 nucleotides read TGTGCCTGGAGTCTCAAGGGACAGGACTACTATCAGCCCCAGCATTTT.

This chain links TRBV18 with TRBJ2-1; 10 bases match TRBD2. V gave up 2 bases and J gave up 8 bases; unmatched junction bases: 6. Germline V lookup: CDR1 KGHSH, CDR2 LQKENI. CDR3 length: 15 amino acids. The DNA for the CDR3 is TGTGCCAGCTCACCAAGAGCGGGAGGGCCCGATGAGCAGTTCTTC. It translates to CASSPRAGGPDEQFF.

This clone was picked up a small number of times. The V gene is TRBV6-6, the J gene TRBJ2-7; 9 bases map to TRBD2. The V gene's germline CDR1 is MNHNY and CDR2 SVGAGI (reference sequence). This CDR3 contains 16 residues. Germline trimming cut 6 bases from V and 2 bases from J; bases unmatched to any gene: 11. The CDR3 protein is CASRESSGIQTYEQYF. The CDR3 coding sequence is TGTGCCAGCAGAGAATCTAGCGGGATACAGACCTACGAGCAGTACTTC.

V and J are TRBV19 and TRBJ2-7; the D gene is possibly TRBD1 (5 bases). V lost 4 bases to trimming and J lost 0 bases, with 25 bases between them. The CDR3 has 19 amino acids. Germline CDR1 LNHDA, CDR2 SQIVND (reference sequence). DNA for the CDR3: TGTGCCAGTAGTACGATCGACAGCGACTCGGGTTGGGCCTCCTACGAGCAGTACTTC. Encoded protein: CASSTIDSDSGWASYEQYF.

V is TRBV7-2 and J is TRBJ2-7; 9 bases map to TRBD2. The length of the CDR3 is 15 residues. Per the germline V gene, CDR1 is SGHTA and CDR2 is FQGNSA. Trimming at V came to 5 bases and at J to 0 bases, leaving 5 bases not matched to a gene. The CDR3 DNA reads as TGTGCCAGCAGCGTACTAGCGGGTTACTCCTACGAGCAGTACTTC. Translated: CASSVLAGYSYEQYF.

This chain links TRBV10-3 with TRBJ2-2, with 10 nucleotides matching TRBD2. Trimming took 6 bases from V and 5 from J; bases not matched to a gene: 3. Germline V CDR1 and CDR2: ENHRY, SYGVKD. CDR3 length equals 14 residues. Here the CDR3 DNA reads TGTGCCATCAGCTCACTAGCGGGGACCGGGGAGCTGTTTTTT. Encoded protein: CAISSLAGTGELFF.

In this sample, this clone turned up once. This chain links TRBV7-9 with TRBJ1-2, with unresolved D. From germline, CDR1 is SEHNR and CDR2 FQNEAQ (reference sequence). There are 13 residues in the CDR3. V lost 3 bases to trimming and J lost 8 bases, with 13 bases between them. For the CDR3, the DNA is TGTGCCAGCAGCTTTTTGAATGCGGAAGGCTACACCTTC. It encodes CASSFLNAEGYTF. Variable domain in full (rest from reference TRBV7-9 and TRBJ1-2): DTGVSQNPRHKITKRGQNVTFRCDPISEHNRLYWYRQTLGQGPEFLTYFQNEAQLEKSRLLSDRFSAERPKGSFSTLEIQRTEQGDSAMYLCASSFLNAEGYTFGSGTRLTVV.

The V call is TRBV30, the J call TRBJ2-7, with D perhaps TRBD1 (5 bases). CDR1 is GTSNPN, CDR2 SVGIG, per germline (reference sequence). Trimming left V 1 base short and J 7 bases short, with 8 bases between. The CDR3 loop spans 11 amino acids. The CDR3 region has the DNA TGTGCCTGGAGTGACTACAGGGAGCAGTACTTC. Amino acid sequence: CAWSDYREQYF.

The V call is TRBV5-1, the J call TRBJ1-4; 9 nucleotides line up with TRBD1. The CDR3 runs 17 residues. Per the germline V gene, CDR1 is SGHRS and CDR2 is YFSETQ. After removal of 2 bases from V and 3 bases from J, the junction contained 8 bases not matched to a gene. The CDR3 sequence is CASSFTGGANSNEKLFF. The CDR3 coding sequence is TGCGCCAGCAGCTTTACAGGGGGCGCAAACTCTAATGAAAAACTGTTTTTT. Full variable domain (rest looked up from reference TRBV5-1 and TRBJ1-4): KAGVTQTPRYLIKTRGQQVTLSCSPISGHRSVSWYQQTPGQGLQFLFEYFSETQRNKGNFPGRFSGRQFSNSRSEMNVSTLELGDSALYLCASSFTGGANSNEKLFFGSGTQLSVL.

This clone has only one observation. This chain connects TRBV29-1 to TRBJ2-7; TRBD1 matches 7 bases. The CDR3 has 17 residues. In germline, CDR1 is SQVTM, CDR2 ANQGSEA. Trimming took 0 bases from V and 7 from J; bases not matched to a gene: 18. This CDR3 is CSVEEEASGTVKVEQYF. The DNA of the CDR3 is TGCAGCGTTGAAGAGGAGGCTTCCGGGACAGTAAAGGTAGAGCAGTACTTC.

CDR3 sequence reads: CASSLSATGSSTEAFF. The CDR3 DNA follows: TGTGCCAGCAGTTTATCCGCGACAGGTTCTTCCACTGAAGCTTTCTTT. The J gene is TRBJ1-1, the V gene TRBV27, with D perhaps matching TRBD1 (6 bases). The CDR3 totals 16 residues. Looked up from germline, CDR1 is MNHEY and CDR2 is SMNVEV (reference sequence). The V end lost 0 bases, the J end lost 4 bases, and 15 bases lay between the germline ends.

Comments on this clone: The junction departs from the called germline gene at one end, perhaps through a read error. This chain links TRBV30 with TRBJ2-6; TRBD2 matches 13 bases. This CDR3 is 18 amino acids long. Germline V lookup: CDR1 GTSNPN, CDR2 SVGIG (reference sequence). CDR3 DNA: TGTGCCTGGAAATCCGGGACTAGCGGGACGGTTGGGGCCAACGGCCTGACTTTC. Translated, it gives CAWKSGTSGTVGANGLTF.